This record covers a single TCR beta chain. Its specificity is not known. This specimen comes from a study of T cell responses to AZD1222 COVID-19 vaccine. V shed 2 bases and J shed 4 bases, with 15 bases lying between them. This CDR3 region has 16 residues. From germline, CDR1 is SEHNR and CDR2 FQNEAQ (reference sequence). Clones were sequenced by immunoSEQ multiplex PCR, and TCRdb holds only the in-frame ones, with some missing. The repertoire holds approximately 180,000 clones, with 70% to 90% as singletons. General study results and limits: The breadth and depth of Spike-specific TCRs increased once two AZD1222 doses had been given. Among the donors, most were white British and more were female, and clonal diversity was possibly underestimated.

Sequencing was performed on peripheral blood, taken on day 0 of AZD1222 vaccination. The V call is TRBV7-9, the J call TRBJ2-1, with D possibly being TRBD2 (6 bases). This receptor was identified in an adult in good health. Here the CDR3 reads CASSLFNGGPYNEQFF. In DNA form, the CDR3 reads TGTGCCAGCAGCTTATTTAACGGGGGTCCATACAATGAGCAGTTCTTC.